In its sample, the clone carrying this T cell receptor (beta chain) was seen a few times. This entry comes from a study of blood T cell repertoires in COVID-19. Profiling relied on immunoSEQ multiplex PCR, and the TCRdb table lists in-frame clones only, not all of them. The profile shows about 130,000 clones, roughly 80% of them singletons. The CDR3 totals 13 residues. Germline loops: CDR1 WNHNN, CDR2 SYGVQD (reference sequence). V lost 2 bases and J 14 bases, leaving 18 bases between the germline ends. The chain recombines TRBV10-1 with TRBJ1-1, with unresolved D. What was sequenced was PBMCs or T cells enriched from blood (not recorded which). The clonotype comes from a man between 45 and 60 years old who had recovered from COVID-19. The CDR3 sequence: CASSETGSRQVFF. The CDR3, as DNA: TGCGCCAGCAGTGAGACCGGTTCGAGGCAAGTGTTCTTT.